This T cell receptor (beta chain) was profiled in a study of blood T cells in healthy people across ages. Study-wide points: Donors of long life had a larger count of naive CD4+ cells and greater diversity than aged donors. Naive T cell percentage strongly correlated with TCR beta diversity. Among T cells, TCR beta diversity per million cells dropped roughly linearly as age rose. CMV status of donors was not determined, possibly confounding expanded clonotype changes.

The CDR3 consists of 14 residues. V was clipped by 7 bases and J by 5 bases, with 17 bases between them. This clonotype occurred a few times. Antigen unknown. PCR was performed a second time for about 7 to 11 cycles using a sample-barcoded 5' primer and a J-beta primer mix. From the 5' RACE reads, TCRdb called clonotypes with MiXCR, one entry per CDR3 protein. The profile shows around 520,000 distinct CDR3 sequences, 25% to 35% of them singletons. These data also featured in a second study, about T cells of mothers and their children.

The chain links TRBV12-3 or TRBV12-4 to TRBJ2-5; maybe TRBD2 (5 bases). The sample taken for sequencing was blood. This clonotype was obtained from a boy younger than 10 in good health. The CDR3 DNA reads TGTGCCAGCACCCACGGAGGAGTCTGGGAGACCCAGTACTTC. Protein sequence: CASTHGGVWETQYF.